Below are 17 T cell receptor beta chains sequenced from a single sample in a study of cytomegalovirus exposure and HLA in healthy donors. The study ran its PCR with 60 Vbeta and 13 Jbeta primers. Only in-frame clones appear in the TCRdb table, and some are missing; sequencing was by immunoSEQ multiplex PCR. Seen here are over 250,000 clones, approximately 70% observed once, and the top ten hold approximately 2.5%. Sequences were obtained from PBMCs. Receptors were obtained from a female donor in good health and CMV-seronegative.

The chain uses TRBV7-3 and TRBJ1-1, with 8 bases matching TRBD1. The CDR3 has 14 residues. CDR1 and CDR2 (germline): SGHTA, FQGTGA. V shed 3 bases, J shed 1 base, and the junction held 1 base outside the gene matches. The CDR3 reads CASSFTGGNTEAFF. Here the CDR3 DNA reads TGTGCCAGCAGCTTCACAGGGGGGAACACTGAAGCTTTCTTT.

The chain has TRBV18 and TRBJ1-2; TRBD1 agrees at 7 bases. This CDR3 spans 15 amino acids. Germline-derived CDR1 and CDR2 are KGHSH and LQKENI. V gave up 4 bases and J gave up 3 bases; unmatched junction bases: 8. CDR3 residues: CASSLPRGKDYGYTF. CDR3 coding DNA: TGTGCCAGCTCACTACCCAGGGGGAAGGACTATGGCTACACCTTC.

The CDR3 protein is CASSLVGKGTDTQYF. In nucleotides, the CDR3 is TGTGCCAGTAGCTTAGTCGGGAAAGGGACAGATACGCAGTATTTT. The rearrangement links TRBV19 to TRBJ2-3; maybe TRBD2 (5 bases). The CDR3 is made up of 15 amino acids. Germline V CDR1 and CDR2: LNHDA, SQIVND (reference sequence). V lost 6 bases to trimming and J lost 3 bases, with 16 bases between them.

V is TRBV5-4 and J is TRBJ1-5, with TRBD1 as a possible D gene (6 bases). Germline-derived CDR1 and CDR2 are SGHNT and YYREEE (reference sequence). The CDR3 is made up of 15 amino acids. Trimming took 0 bases from V and 4 from J, leaving 11 bases between them. The CDR3 DNA reads as TGTGCCAGCAGCTTGGGGGGACAAAGGAATCAGCCCCAGCATTTT. This codes for CASSLGGQRNQPQHF.

The chain carries TRBV9 and TRBJ2-7; 10 bases align to TRBD1. Germline CDR1 reads SGDLS; CDR2 reads YYNGEE. The CDR3 runs to 14 residues. V dropped 4 bases and J dropped 5; count of bases not matched to a gene: 6. The DNA of the CDR3 is TGTGCCAGCAGCATCGGACAGGGGGGGGACGAGCAGTACTTC. Its protein product is CASSIGQGGDEQYF.

Notes on this clone: Sequence at one end of the junction differs from germline and may be a read error. The chain joins TRBV7-9 to TRBJ2-1; tentatively, D is TRBD2 (6 bases). The CDR3 consists of 15 residues. Germline-derived CDR1 and CDR2 are SEHNR and FQNEAQ (reference sequence). In nucleotides, the CDR3 is TGTTCCAGCAGCTTAATGGGAGCGGGCGGAAATGAGCAGTTCTTC. Protein: CSSSLMGAGGNEQFF.

The chain employs TRBV7-9 and TRBJ1-2; 8 bases match TRBD1. CDR1 and CDR2 (germline): SEHNR, FQNEAQ (reference sequence). The CDR3 is made up of 15 amino acids. Trimming cost V 5 bases and J 8 bases; bases outside gene matches: 13. The CDR3 loop is CASSQGAGEVWGYTF. The CDR3 DNA is TGTGCCAGCAGCCAGGGGGCGGGCGAGGTCTGGGGCTACACCTTC.

The CDR3 DNA reads as TGTGCCAGCAGCGAGTCGACGGGACAAAGCAATCAGCCCCAGCATTTT. Encoded protein: CASSESTGQSNQPQHF. The rearrangement joins TRBV5-5 to TRBJ1-5, with a tentative D call TRBD1 (6 bases). The CDR3 runs 16 residues. Germline CDR1 is SGHKS and CDR2 is YYEKEE (reference sequence). V dropped 4 bases and J dropped 1 base, with 15 bases sitting between them.

The rearrangement links TRBV7-2 to TRBJ1-5; 7 positions agree with TRBD1. CDR1 is SGHTA, CDR2 FQGNSA, per germline. V gave up 4 bases and J gave up 2 bases; unmatched junction bases: 2. CDR3 size: 14 residues. CDR3 protein: CASSSTGGNQPQHF. The CDR3, as DNA: TGTGCCAGCAGCTCCACAGGGGGCAATCAGCCCCAGCATTTT.

This chain connects TRBV4-1 to TRBJ2-3; 8 positions match TRBD2. Losses at the gene ends were 1 base for V and 6 bases for J; bases not matched to a gene: 6. In germline, CDR1 is MGHRA, CDR2 YSYEKL. The length of the CDR3 is 15 residues. CDR3: CASSQGGLGADTQYF. The DNA of the CDR3 is TGCGCCAGCAGCCAAGGGGGACTAGGAGCTGATACGCAGTATTTT.

The V gene is TRBV11-2, the J gene TRBJ2-1; 9 bases line up with TRBD2. Germline trimming cut 0 bases from V and 3 bases from J; bases unmatched to any gene: 9. The CDR3 spans 18 residues. Germline CDR1 is SGHAT and CDR2 is FQNNGV. The CDR3 nucleotides read TGTGCCAGCAGCTTAGAAGGGAGGAGCGGGAGGAACTACAATGAGCAGTTCTTC. Its protein is CASSLEGRSGRNYNEQFF.

V is TRBV5-1 and J is TRBJ1-5; D is possibly TRBD1 (5 bases). CDR3 length: 16 residues. Trimming shortened V by 0 bases and J by 1 base, and 11 bases separated the two germline ends. Germline CDR1 is SGHRS and CDR2 is YFSETQ. CDR3: CASSLDGGASNQPQHF. The CDR3 nucleotides read TGCGCCAGCAGCTTGGATGGAGGGGCGAGCAATCAGCCCCAGCATTTT. The full variable domain, completed using reference TRBV5-1 and TRBJ1-5, is KAGVTQTPRYLIKTRGQQVTLSCSPISGHRSVSWYQQTPGQGLQFLFEYFSETQRNKGNFPGRFSGRQFSNSRSEMNVSTLELGDSALYLCASSLDGGASNQPQHFGDGTRLSIL.

This clone was counted a few times. The rearrangement joins TRBV30 to TRBJ2-5; tentative D call: TRBD2 (6 bases). This CDR3 contains 19 residues. The germline CDR1 and CDR2 sequences are GTSNPN and SVGIG (reference sequence). V was pared by 0 bases and J by 5 bases, with 28 bases between. The CDR3 sequence is CAWSVLPRLRGADRETQYF. The DNA of the CDR3 is TGTGCCTGGAGTGTACTCCCACGTTTGCGGGGCGCGGACCGGGAGACCCAGTACTTC.

The chain has TRBV7-9 and TRBJ1-2, with a weak D call TRBD1 (6 bases). Germline lookup yields CDR1 SEHNR and CDR2 FQNEAQ (reference sequence). Trimming removed 5 bases from V and 6 bases from J, with 16 bases in between. The CDR3 runs 14 residues. The CDR3 spells CASSPSTGSNGYTF. The CDR3, as DNA: TGTGCCAGCAGCCCTAGTACAGGGTCAAATGGCTACACCTTC.

The chain recombines TRBV5-6 with TRBJ1-2, with D perhaps TRBD1 (5 bases). Germline V gene lookup returns CDR1 SGHDT and CDR2 YYEEEE. The CDR3 runs to 14 residues. The V gene lost 4 bases and the J gene lost 4 bases, with 14 bases spanning the gap. The CDR3 nucleotides are TGTGCCAGCAGCCATAGAACAGGCCTCTATGGCTACACCTTC. It yields the protein CASSHRTGLYGYTF. Supplemented by reference TRBV5-6 and TRBJ1-2, the full variable domain reads DAGVTQSPTHLIKTRGQQVTLRCSPKSGHDTVSWYQQALGQGPQFIFQYYEEEERQRGNFPDRFSGHQFPNYSSELNVNALLLGDSALYLCASSHRTGLYGYTFGSGTRLTVV.

The rearrangement uses TRBV11-3 and TRBJ2-3; 7 nucleotides match TRBD2. CDR1 and CDR2 from the germline V gene are SGHNT and YENEEA. CDR3 length: 16 amino acids. V was pared by 4 bases and J by 3 bases, with 10 bases of the junction left unmatched. The CDR3 DNA is TGTGCCAGCAGCTCCCTCGGGGGAGGGCCGACAGATACGCAGTATTTT. This codes for CASSSLGGGPTDTQYF.

The chain couples TRBV7-2 to TRBJ1-5; D call uncertain. V was clipped by 1 base and J by 12 bases, with 7 bases between them. The CDR3 is 11 residues long. The germline CDR1 and CDR2 sequences are SGHTA and FQGNSA. CDR3 DNA sequence: TGTGCCAGCAGCTTAGACACAGACCAGCATTTT. Protein product: CASSLDTDQHF.